These 20 T cell receptor beta chains were sequenced from one sample in a study of T-cell reconstitution after alpha-beta-depleted transplantation in children. TCRbeta library preparation incorporated unique molecular identifiers. TCRdb itself ran the PCR reads through MiXCR, one entry per CDR3 protein. The top ten clones hold 3% of a sample with some 200,000 distinct CDR3 sequences, around 7% of them seen once. The starting material was PBMCs from the stem cell graft donor, obtained from the stem cell graft. The receptors originated from a human donor who donated a stem cell graft to a child with Wiskott-Aldrich syndrome.

This clonotype was picked up many times. The DNA for the CDR3 is TGTGCCAGCAGACTTCTAGCGGGGCCGGCAGATACGCAGTATTTT. Its protein is CASRLLAGPADTQYF. The chain has TRBV7-2 and TRBJ2-3, with 9 bases aligning to TRBD2. This CDR3 contains 15 residues. J was trimmed by 4 bases and V by 6 bases; bases with no gene match: 8. CDR1 and CDR2 (germline): SGHTA, FQGNSA.

This clonotype was seen ten or more times. The chain has TRBV15 and TRBJ2-7; D is uncertain. The germline CDR1 and CDR2 sequences are LNHNV and YYDKDF (reference sequence). The V end was cut by 1 base, the J end by 4 bases, with 5 bases between. The CDR3 has 12 residues. For the CDR3, the DNA is TGTGCCACCAGCAGAGTTGGGTACGAGCAGTACTTC. Residues: CATSRVGYEQYF.

This clonotype was counted at least ten times. The chain employs TRBV18 and TRBJ1-1, with D unresolved. Germline V gives CDR1 KGHSH, CDR2 LQKENI. V lost 6 bases, J lost 1 base, and 15 bases lay in between. CDR3 size: 15 residues. CDR3 loop: CASSFFPTQNTEAFF. DNA of the CDR3: TGTGCCAGCTCGTTCTTTCCCACTCAGAACACTGAAGCTTTCTTT.

This clonotype was seen many times. The chain joins TRBV30 to TRBJ2-7; no definite D call. In germline, CDR1 is GTSNPN, CDR2 SVGIG (reference sequence). The CDR3 is 14 residues long. V lost 0 bases, J lost 0 bases, and 9 bases lay in between. The CDR3 here is CAWSVFKSSYEQYF. CDR3 sequence (DNA): TGTGCCTGGAGTGTATTCAAGTCCTCCTACGAGCAGTACTTC. Together with reference TRBV30 and TRBJ2-7, the CDR3 gives the full variable domain: SQTIHQWPATLVQPVGSPLSLECTVEGTSNPNLYWYRQAAGRGLQLLFYSVGIGQISSEVPQNLSASRPQDRQFILSSKKLLLSDSGFYLCAWSVFKSSYEQYFGPGTRLTVT.

At least ten counts were recorded for this clonotype. This chain joins TRBV29-1 and TRBJ2-7, with unresolved D. With 6 bases removed from V and 1 base from J, the gap between germline ends came to 13 bases. The CDR3 runs 13 residues. Per germline, CDR1 SQVTM and CDR2 ANQGSEA. CDR3 nucleotide sequence: TGCAGCGTCCAAACCCGAACTTCCTACGAGCAGTACTTC. This gives the protein CSVQTRTSYEQYF.

The chain joins TRBV19 to TRBJ1-4, with 7 bases identical to TRBD1. The J segment lost 7 bases and the V segment lost 4 bases, leaving 9 bases of the junction unmatched. This CDR3 region has 15 residues. Germline CDR1 and CDR2: LNHDA and SQIVND (reference sequence). The CDR3 coding sequence is TGTGCCAGTAGTACAATAGGGGGCAACGGTGAAAAACTGTTTTTT. Its protein product is CASSTIGGNGEKLFF.

In this sample, this clonotype turned up many times. The chain is built from TRBV4-3 and TRBJ1-6; D call uncertain. The CDR3 totals 13 residues. CDR1 LGHNA and CDR2 YSLEER come from the germline V gene. Between the trimmed V and J ends, which lost 0 bases and 7 bases, there was a span of 4 bases. This chain's CDR3 is CASSQDGNSPLHF. The DNA for the CDR3 is TGCGCCAGCAGCCAAGATGGCAATTCACCCCTCCACTTT.

Many counts were recorded for this clonotype. The chain is built from TRBV24-1 and TRBJ1-5, with unresolved D. V shed 2 bases and J shed 0 bases, with 10 bases lying between them. The germline V gene has CDR1 KGHDR and CDR2 SFDVKD. The CDR3 runs to 16 residues. The CDR3 here is CATSDSKKYSNQPQHF. The CDR3 DNA sequence: TGTGCCACCAGTGATTCGAAAAAATATAGCAATCAGCCCCAGCATTTT.

A few counts support this clonotype. V usage is TRBV20-1 and J usage is TRBJ2-7; TRBD1 or TRBD2 may be the D gene (5 bases each). CDR3 length: 16 amino acids. Germline-derived CDR1 and CDR2 are DFQATT and SNEGSKA (reference sequence). V was pared by 1 base and J by 0 bases, with 16 bases between. Here the CDR3 DNA reads TGCAGTGCTAGAGGGGACCCGAGACTATTCTCCTACGAGCAGTACTTC. Amino acids: CSARGDPRLFSYEQYF.

The table lists this clonotype with many counts. This chain connects TRBV29-1 to TRBJ2-1; TRBD2 might be the D (7 bases). The length of the CDR3 is 13 residues. The V and J ends lost 5 bases and 7 bases respectively, with 15 bases between them. CDR1 SQVTM and CDR2 ANQGSEA come from the germline V gene. This CDR3 is CSVPRGGENEQFF. The CDR3, as DNA: TGCAGCGTTCCGAGGGGGGGGGAAAATGAGCAGTTCTTC.

Notes on this clonotype: This sequence may be a read error, since a much larger clone differs from it by one base. This chain uses TRBV28 with TRBJ2-2, with a tentative D call TRBD2 (7 bases). CDR1 and CDR2 (germline): MDHEN, SYDVKM. The CDR3 is 14 amino acids. CDR3 DNA: TGTGGCAGCACTTGGGGGGGCAACACCGGGGAGCTGTTTTTT. It yields the protein CGSTWGGNTGELFF.

This clonotype has a count of ten or more. The J gene is TRBJ1-1, the V gene TRBV5-1; weak D call: TRBD1 (5 bases). Trimming took off 0 bases at V and 1 base at J, with 10 bases between the two ends. This CDR3 comprises 15 residues. Germline V CDR1 and CDR2: SGHRS, YFSETQ. DNA for the CDR3: TGCGCCAGCAGCTTGGACGGACATACGAACACTGAAGCTTTCTTT. Its protein product is CASSLDGHTNTEAFF. Looking up the rest from reference TRBV5-1 and TRBJ1-1 gives the full variable domain: KAGVTQTPRYLIKTRGQQVTLSCSPISGHRSVSWYQQTPGQGLQFLFEYFSETQRNKGNFPGRFSGRQFSNSRSEMNVSTLELGDSALYLCASSLDGHTNTEAFFGQGTRLTVV.

This clonotype was recorded at least ten times. The chain uses TRBV6-5 and TRBJ2-3, with unresolved D. Between the trimmed V and J ends, which lost 7 bases and 6 bases, there was a span of 14 bases. This CDR3 is 13 amino acids long. CDR1 is MNHEY, CDR2 SVGAGI, per germline. The CDR3 protein is CASKDVGFDTQYF. CDR3 sequence (DNA): TGTGCCAGCAAAGATGTGGGGTTCGATACGCAGTATTTT.

This clonotype has at least ten counts. The J gene is TRBJ1-1, the V gene TRBV12-3 or TRBV12-4; no definite D call. The CDR3 totals 14 residues. The ends were cut back, 2 bases at V and 1 base at J, with 8 bases in the middle. This CDR3 reads CASSLMGRNTEAFF. The CDR3 nucleotides are TGTGCCAGCAGTTTAATGGGGAGGAACACTGAAGCTTTCTTT.

Turning to this clonotype: This may arise from a read error, as a much more abundant clone is one base away. The CDR3 carries no conserved terminal phenylalanine or tryptophan, so it likely arises from a read error. The chain joins TRBV4-3 to TRBJ2-7, with TRBD2 matching over 7 bases. This CDR3 contains 16 residues. Germline CDR1 and CDR2: LGHNA and YSLEER. The trim removed 0 bases at V and 2 bases at J, leaving 7 bases unmatched. In DNA, the CDR3 is TGCGCCAGCAGCCAAGAATGGCTAGCGGAGGCCTACGAGCAGTACCTC. Protein product: CASSQEWLAEAYEQYL.

This clonotype was observed at least ten times. The genes are TRBV10-1 and TRBJ2-7; no clear D gene. CDR3 size: 13 residues. CDR1 WNHNN and CDR2 SYGVQD come from the germline V gene (reference sequence). V lost 3 bases to trimming and J lost 4 bases, with 10 bases between them. The CDR3 nucleotides are TGCGCCAGCAGTGAAGGCAAAAATTACGAGCAGTACTTC. Its translation: CASSEGKNYEQYF.

This clonotype was seen many times. The chain links TRBV6-5 to TRBJ1-4; possible D gene TRBD1, 6 bases. The germline CDR1 and CDR2 sequences are MNHEY and SVGAGI. CDR3 length equals 15 residues. Trimming took off 6 bases at V and 3 bases at J, with 14 bases between the two ends. In DNA form, the CDR3 reads TGTGCCAGCAGCTCCGACAGGAGACCTAATGAAAAACTGTTTTTT. It codes for CASSSDRRPNEKLFF.

This clonotype was seen many times. The gene calls are TRBV20-1 and TRBJ1-1; tentatively, D is TRBD1 (6 bases). The CDR3 covers 13 residues. Germline V gene lookup returns CDR1 DFQATT and CDR2 SNEGSKA (reference sequence). V lost 4 bases and J 2 bases, leaving 11 bases between the germline ends. DNA for the CDR3: TGCAGTGCTAATGGACAGTTAAACACTGAAGCTTTCTTT. Translation: CSANGQLNTEAFF.

This clonotype was detected ten times or more. The chain joins TRBV7-9 to TRBJ2-7; 11 bases are a match to TRBD2. The CDR3 spans 15 residues. CDR1 is SEHNR and CDR2 is FQNEAQ in the germline V gene (reference sequence). Trimming took 5 bases from V and 7 from J; bases not matched to a gene: 10. CDR3 nucleotide sequence: TGTGCCAGCAGCAGCACCGGGACTAGCGGAGGGGAGCAGTACTTC. Its protein product is CASSSTGTSGGEQYF.

This clonotype showed up just a few times. The genes are TRBV27 and TRBJ1-2, with a weak D call TRBD1 (5 bases). The ends were cut back, 1 base at V and 8 bases at J, with 11 bases in the middle. This CDR3 is built from 13 residues. Germline V gene lookup returns CDR1 MNHEY and CDR2 SMNVEV (reference sequence). CDR3 bases: TGTGCCAGCAGTTTATTAAGGGGAAGGGGCTACACCTTC. Translating it yields CASSLLRGRGYTF.